This T cell receptor beta chain was sequenced in a study of OX40 agonist ivuxolimab in advanced cancers. Assay used: immunoSEQ multiplex PCR; TCRdb lists only in-frame clones, some missing. The sample gives 65,000 to 95,000 clones, around 87% of which show up once; 5.5% to 6.5% is in the top ten. This clone appeared once. This CDR3 is 15 amino acids long. Germline V CDR1 and CDR2: SGHTA, FQGTGA. The ends lost 5 bases at V and 4 bases at J; junction bases unmatched: 6. This chain connects TRBV7-3 to TRBJ2-3; 10 nucleotides line up with TRBD2. The sample was CD4+ or CD8+ T cells sorted from blood, taken in a trial of the OX40 agonist ivuxolimab. The receptor was isolated from an adult with an advanced solid tumor such as melanoma, head and neck, liver or kidney cancer. CDR3 amino acids: CASSKSGGAPDTQYF. The CDR3 DNA reads as TGTGCCAGCAGCAAAAGCGGGGGGGCCCCAGATACGCAGTATTTT.